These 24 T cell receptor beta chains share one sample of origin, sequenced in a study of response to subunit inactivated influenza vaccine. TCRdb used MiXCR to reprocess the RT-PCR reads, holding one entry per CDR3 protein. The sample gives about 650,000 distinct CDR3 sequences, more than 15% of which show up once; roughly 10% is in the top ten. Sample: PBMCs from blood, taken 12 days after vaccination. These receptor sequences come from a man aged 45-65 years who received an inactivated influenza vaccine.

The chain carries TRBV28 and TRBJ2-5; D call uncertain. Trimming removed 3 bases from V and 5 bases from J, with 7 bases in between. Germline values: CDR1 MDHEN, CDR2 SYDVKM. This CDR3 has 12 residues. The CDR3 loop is CASSLAAETQYF. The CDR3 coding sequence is TGTGCCAGCAGTTTGGCGGCGGAGACCCAGTACTTC.

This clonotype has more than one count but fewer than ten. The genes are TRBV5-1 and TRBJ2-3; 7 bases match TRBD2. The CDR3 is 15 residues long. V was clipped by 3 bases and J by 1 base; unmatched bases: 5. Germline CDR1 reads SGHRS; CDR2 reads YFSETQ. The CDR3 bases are TGCGCCAGCAGCTCGGCGGGGGACGGCACAGATACGCAGTATTTT. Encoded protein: CASSSAGDGTDTQYF.

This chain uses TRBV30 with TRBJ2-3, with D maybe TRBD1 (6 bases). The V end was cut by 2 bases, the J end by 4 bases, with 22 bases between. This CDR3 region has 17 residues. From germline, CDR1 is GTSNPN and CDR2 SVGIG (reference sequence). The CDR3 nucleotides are TGTGCCTGGAGTATTCCCCTCAGGGGTAGGGGTGCAGATACGCAGTATTTT. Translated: CAWSIPLRGRGADTQYF.

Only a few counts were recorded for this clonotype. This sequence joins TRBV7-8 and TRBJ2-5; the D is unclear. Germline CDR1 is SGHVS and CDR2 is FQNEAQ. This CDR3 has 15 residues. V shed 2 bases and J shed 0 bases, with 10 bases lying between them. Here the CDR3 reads CASSLLNQYQETQYF. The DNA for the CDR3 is TGTGCCAGCAGCTTATTAAACCAGTACCAAGAGACCCAGTACTTC.

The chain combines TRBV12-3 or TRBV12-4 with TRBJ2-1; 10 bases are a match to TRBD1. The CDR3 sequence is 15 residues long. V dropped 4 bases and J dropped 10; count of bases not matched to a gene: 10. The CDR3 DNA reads TGTGCCAGCAGTTCCTATGGGACAGGGGATAACGAGCAGTTCTTC. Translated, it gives CASSSYGTGDNEQFF.

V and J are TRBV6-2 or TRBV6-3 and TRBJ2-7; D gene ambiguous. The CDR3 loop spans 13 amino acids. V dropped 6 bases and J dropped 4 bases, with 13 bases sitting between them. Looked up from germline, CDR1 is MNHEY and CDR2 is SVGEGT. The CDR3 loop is CASRMTRSYEQYF. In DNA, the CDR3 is TGTGCCAGCAGAATGACAAGGTCGTACGAGCAGTACTTC.

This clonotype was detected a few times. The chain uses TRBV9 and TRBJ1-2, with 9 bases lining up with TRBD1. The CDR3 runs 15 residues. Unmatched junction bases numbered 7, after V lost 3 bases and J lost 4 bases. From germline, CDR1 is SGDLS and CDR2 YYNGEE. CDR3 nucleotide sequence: TGTGCCAGCAGCGCTTCGACAGGGGGGTTCTATGGCTACACCTTC. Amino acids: CASSASTGGFYGYTF. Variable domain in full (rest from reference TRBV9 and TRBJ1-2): DSGVTQTPKHLITATGQRVTLRCSPRSGDLSVYWYQQSLDQGLQFLIQYYNGEERAKGNILERFSAQQFPDLHSELNLSSLELGDSALYFCASSASTGGFYGYTFGSGTRLTVV.

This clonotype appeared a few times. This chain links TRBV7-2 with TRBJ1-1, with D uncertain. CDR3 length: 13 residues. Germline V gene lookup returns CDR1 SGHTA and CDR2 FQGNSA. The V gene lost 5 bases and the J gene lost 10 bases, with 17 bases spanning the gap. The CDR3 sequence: CASSRSGTALAFF. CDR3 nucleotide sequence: TGTGCCAGCAGCCGAAGTGGAACAGCGTTAGCTTTCTTT.

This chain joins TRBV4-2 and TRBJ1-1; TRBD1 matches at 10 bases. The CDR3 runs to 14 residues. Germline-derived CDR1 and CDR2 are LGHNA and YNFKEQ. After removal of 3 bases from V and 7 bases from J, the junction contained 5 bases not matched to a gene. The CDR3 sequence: CASSQTGGRSEAFF. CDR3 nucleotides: TGTGCCAGCAGCCAGACAGGGGGCAGGAGTGAAGCTTTCTTT.

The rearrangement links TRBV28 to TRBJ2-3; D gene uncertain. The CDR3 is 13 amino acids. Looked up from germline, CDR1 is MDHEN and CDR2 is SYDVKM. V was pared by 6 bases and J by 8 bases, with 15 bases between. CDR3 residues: CASSITGGGTQYF. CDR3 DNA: TGTGCCAGCAGCATAACCGGTGGTGGTACGCAGTATTTT.

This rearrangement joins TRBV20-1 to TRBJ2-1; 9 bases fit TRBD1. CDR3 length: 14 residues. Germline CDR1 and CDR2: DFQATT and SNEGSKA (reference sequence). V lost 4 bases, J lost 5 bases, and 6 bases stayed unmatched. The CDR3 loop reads CSAKGQGFNNEQFF. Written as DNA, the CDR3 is TGCAGTGCTAAAGGACAGGGGTTCAACAATGAGCAGTTCTTC.

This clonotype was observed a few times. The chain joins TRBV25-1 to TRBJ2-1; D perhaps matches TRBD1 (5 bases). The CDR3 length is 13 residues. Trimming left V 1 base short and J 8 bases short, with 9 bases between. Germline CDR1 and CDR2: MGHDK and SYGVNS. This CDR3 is CASSEFLGHEQFF. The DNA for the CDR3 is TGTGCCAGCAGTGAATTTTTGGGGCATGAGCAGTTCTTC.

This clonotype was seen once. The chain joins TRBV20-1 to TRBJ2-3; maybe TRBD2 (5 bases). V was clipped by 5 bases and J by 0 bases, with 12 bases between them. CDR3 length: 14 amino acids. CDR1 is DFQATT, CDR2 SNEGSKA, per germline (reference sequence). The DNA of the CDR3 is TGCAGTGCTCCCTTTGAGGGTAGCACAGATACGCAGTATTTT. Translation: CSAPFEGSTDTQYF.

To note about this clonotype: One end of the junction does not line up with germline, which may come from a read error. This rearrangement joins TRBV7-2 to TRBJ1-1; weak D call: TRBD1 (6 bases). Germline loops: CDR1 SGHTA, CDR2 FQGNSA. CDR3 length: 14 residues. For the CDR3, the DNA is TGTGCCAACAGCCCCGGGACAACGAACACTGAAGCTTTCTTT. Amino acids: CANSPGTTNTEAFF.

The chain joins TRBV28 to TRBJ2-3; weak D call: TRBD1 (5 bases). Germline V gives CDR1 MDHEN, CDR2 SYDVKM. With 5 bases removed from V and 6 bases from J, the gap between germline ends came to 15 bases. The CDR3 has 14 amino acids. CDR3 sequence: CASSGATLGDTQYF. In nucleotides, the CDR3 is TGTGCCAGCAGTGGGGCGACTCTGGGGGATACGCAGTATTTT.

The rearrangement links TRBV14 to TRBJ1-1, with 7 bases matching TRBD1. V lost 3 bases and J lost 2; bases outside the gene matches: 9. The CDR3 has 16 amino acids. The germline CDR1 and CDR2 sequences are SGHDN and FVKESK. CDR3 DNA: TGTGCCAGCAGCCACTACCAAGGGACAGTCAACACTGAAGCTTTCTTT. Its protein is CASSHYQGTVNTEAFF.

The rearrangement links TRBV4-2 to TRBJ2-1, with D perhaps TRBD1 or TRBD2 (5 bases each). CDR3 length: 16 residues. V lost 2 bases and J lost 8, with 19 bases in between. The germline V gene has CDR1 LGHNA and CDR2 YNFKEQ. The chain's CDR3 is CASSQIRDPTIHEQFF. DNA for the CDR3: TGTGCCAGCAGCCAAATCCGGGACCCTACGATCCATGAGCAGTTCTTC.

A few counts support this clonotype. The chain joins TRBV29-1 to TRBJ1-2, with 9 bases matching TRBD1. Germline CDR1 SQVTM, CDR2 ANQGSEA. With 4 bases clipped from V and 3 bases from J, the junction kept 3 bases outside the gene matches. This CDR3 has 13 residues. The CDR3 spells CSVGDRDDYGYTF. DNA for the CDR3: TGCAGCGTTGGGGACAGGGATGACTATGGCTACACCTTC.

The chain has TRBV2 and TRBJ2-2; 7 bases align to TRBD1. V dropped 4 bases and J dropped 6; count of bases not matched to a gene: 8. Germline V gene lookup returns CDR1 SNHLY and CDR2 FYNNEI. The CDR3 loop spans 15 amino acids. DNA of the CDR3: TGTGCCAGCAGTGGACAGACAGGGTTGGCCGGGGAGCTGTTTTTT. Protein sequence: CASSGQTGLAGELFF.

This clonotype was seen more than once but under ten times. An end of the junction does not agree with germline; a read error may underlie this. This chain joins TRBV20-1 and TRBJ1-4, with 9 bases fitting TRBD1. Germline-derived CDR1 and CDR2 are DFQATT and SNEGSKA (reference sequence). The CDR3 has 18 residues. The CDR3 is CSARDLGTGSATNGKLFF. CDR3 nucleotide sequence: TGCAGTGCTAGAGATTTGGGGACAGGGAGTGCAACTAATGGAAAACTGTTTTTT.

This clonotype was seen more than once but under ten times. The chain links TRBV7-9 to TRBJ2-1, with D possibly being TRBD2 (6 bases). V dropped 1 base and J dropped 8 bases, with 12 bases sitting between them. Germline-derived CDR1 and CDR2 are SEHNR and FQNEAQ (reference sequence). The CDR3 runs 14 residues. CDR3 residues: CASSLDRASDEQFF. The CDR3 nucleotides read TGTGCCAGCAGCTTAGATCGGGCTAGCGATGAGCAGTTCTTC.

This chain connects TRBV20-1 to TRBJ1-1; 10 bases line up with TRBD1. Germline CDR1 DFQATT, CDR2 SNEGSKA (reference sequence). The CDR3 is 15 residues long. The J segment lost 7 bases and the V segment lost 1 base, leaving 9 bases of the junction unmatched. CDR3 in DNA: TGCAGTGCTAGAGGTTTCGGACAGGGGGGAGGTGAAGCTTTCTTT. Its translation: CSARGFGQGGGEAFF.

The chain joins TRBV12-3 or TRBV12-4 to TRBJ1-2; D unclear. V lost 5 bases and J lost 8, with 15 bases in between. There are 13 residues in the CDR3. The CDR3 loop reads CASSLKTGSGYTF. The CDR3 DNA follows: TGTGCCAGCAGTCTCAAAACCGGGTCGGGCTACACCTTC.

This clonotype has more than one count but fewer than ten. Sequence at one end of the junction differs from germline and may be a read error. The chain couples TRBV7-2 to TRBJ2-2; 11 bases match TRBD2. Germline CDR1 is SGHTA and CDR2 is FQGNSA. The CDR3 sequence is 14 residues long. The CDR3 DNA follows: TGTGCCAGCAGCCCGCCGGGACTAGCGGTCCCCGGGGCTTTT. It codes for CASSPPGLAVPGAF.